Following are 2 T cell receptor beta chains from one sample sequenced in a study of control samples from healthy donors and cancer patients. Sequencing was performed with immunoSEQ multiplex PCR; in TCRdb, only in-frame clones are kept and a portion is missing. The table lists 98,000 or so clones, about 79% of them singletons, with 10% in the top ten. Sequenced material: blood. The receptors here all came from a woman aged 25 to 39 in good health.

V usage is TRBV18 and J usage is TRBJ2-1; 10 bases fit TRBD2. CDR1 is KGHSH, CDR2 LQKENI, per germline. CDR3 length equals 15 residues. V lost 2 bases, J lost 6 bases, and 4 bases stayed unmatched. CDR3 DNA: TGTGCCAGCTCACCAAAAAGCGGGGGGGCCAATGAGCAGTTCTTC. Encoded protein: CASSPKSGGANEQFF.

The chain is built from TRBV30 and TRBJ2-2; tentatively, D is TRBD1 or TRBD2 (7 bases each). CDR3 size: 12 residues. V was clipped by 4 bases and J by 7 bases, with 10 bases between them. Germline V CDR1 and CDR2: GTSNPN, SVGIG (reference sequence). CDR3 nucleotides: TGTGCCTGGACAGGGGGGGACGGGGAGCTGTTTTTT. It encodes CAWTGGDGELFF.